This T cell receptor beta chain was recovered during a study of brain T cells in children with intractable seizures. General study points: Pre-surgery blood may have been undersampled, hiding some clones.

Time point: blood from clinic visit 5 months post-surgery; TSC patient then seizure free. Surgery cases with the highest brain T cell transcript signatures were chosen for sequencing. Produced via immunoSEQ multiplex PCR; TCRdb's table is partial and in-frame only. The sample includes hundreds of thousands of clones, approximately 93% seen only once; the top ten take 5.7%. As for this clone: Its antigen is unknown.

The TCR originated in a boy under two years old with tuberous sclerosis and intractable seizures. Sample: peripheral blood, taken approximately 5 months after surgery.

CDR3 sequence (DNA): TGTGCCAGCAGTTCCTACCCGCCGACAGGGAACACTGAAGCTTTCTTT. Its translation is CASSSYPPTGNTEAFF. V and J are TRBV27 and TRBJ1-1, with D perhaps TRBD1 (6 bases). Deletions cut 4 bases from V and 1 base from J, with 16 bases between. The CDR3 has 16 residues. The germline V gene encodes CDR1 MNHEY and CDR2 SMNVEV (reference sequence).